These T cell receptor beta chains were read from a single sample in a study of blood T cell repertoires in COVID-19. Repertoires were generated with immunoSEQ multiplex PCR, while TCRdb's copy carries only in-frame clones and drops some. The sample shows 20,000 or so clones, over 75% of them seen only once. Specimen: peripheral blood. The receptors here all came from a human donor in a cohort sampled during active COVID-19. The CDR3 runs from the conserved cysteine through the conserved F or W. Fields, in order: V gene, clone size, CDR3 length, D gene, J gene, CDR3 protein, CDR3 DNA. D genes are given only for firm matches. Clone size appears in some rows only: once, few, many, or a class for an expanded clone.

V: TRBV7-2
size: once
length: 14
D: .
J: TRBJ2-1
CDR3: CASSLRLGVNEQFF
DNA: TGTGCCAGCAGCTTGCGACTAGGAGTGAATGAGCAGTTCTTC

V: TRBV2
size: once
length: 15
D: TRBD1
J: TRBJ1-5
CDR3: CASQKDRGGNQPQHF
DNA: TGTGCCAGCCAGAAAGACAGGGGGGGCAATCAGCCCCAGCATTTT

V: TRBV9
size: .
length: 14
D: .
J: TRBJ2-6
CDR3: CASSPRSGANVLTF
DNA: TGTGCCAGCAGTCCCAGATCTGGGGCCAACGTCCTGACTTTC

V: TRBV7-9
size: once
length: 19
D: TRBD2
J: TRBJ2-3
CDR3: CASSPGTSGRGIRTDTQYF
DNA: TGTGCCAGCAGCCCTGGGACTAGCGGGAGAGGGATACGCACAGATACGCAGTATTTT

V: TRBV2
size: .
length: 15
D: TRBD2
J: TRBJ2-5
CDR3: CASSEKGLGEETQYF
DNA: TGTGCCAGCAGTGAAAAGGGACTAGGGGAAGAGACCCAGTACTTC

V: TRBV5-1
size: .
length: 15
D: .
J: TRBJ2-1
CDR3: CASSFESGSYNEQFF
DNA: TGCGCCAGCAGCTTCGAGAGCGGCTCCTACAATGAGCAGTTCTTC

V: TRBV28
size: .
length: 14
D: .
J: TRBJ2-7
CDR3: CASRGTLSLFEQYF
DNA: TGTGCCAGCAGAGGGACTCTTTCTTTGTTCGAGCAGTACTTC

V: TRBV9
size: .
length: 15
D: TRBD2
J: TRBJ2-1
CDR3: CASSPMAGGYNEQFF
DNA: TGTGCCAGCAGCCCGATGGCGGGAGGGTACAATGAGCAGTTCTTC

V: TRBV6-4
size: once
length: 15
D: TRBD2
J: TRBJ2-5
CDR3: CASSAVSGTQETQYF
DNA: TGTGCCAGCAGCGCTGTCAGCGGGACTCAAGAGACCCAGTACTTC

V: TRBV19
size: .
length: 14
D: TRBD1
J: TRBJ1-1
CDR3: CASRPQGASAEAFF
DNA: TGTGCCAGTAGGCCACAGGGGGCGAGCGCTGAAGCTTTCTTT

V: TRBV19
size: medium-sized
length: 16
D: .
J: TRBJ2-1
CDR3: CASSIMVGHKYNEQFF
DNA: TGTGCCAGTAGTATTATGGTGGGACATAAGTACAATGAGCAGTTCTTC

V: TRBV6-5
size: once
length: 13
D: .
J: TRBJ2-3
CDR3: CASSVTGTDTQYF
DNA: TGTGCCAGCAGCGTTACGGGTACAGATACGCAGTATTTT

V: TRBV24-1
size: once
length: 16
D: TRBD1
J: TRBJ2-3
CDR3: CATSEPGQGYTDTQYF
DNA: TGTGCCACCAGTGAGCCGGGACAGGGGTACACAGATACGCAGTATTTT

V: TRBV5-6
size: .
length: 13
D: .
J: TRBJ1-1
CDR3: CASSLRGPTEAFF
DNA: TGTGCCAGCAGCTTGAGAGGTCCCACTGAAGCTTTCTTT

V: TRBV6-2/TRBV6-3
size: few
length: 17
D: .
J: TRBJ1-5
CDR3: CASSYSANRYSNQPQHF
DNA: TGTGCCAGCAGTTACTCCGCTAACAGATATAGCAATCAGCCCCAGCATTTT

V: TRBV5-6
size: .
length: 13
D: .
J: TRBJ2-5
CDR3: CASSLRGRETQYF
DNA: TGTGCCAGCAGCTTAAGGGGTCGGGAGACCCAGTACTTC

V: TRBV10-3
size: medium-sized
length: 15
D: TRBD2
J: TRBJ2-3
CDR3: CAISDLAGDTDTQYF
DNA: TGTGCCATCAGTGACCTAGCGGGAGATACAGATACGCAGTATTTT

V: TRBV30
size: .
length: 14
D: .
J: TRBJ2-7
CDR3: CAWSLGQPTGEQYF
DNA: TGTGCCTGGTCCCTGGGGCAGCCAACGGGCGAGCAGTACTTC

V: TRBV28
size: .
length: 14
D: .
J: TRBJ1-2
CDR3: CASSLTQGPYGYTF
DNA: TGTGCCAGCAGTCTTACACAGGGACCCTATGGCTACACCTTC

V: TRBV4-1
size: .
length: 16
D: TRBD1
J: TRBJ2-2
CDR3: CASSVTSQGAIGELFF
DNA: TGCGCCAGCAGCGTAACCTCACAGGGGGCAATCGGGGAGCTGTTTTTT

V: TRBV28
size: .
length: 14
D: TRBD1
J: TRBJ2-2
CDR3: CASSSDRSTGELFF
DNA: TGTGCCAGCAGTTCGGACAGGTCTACCGGGGAGCTGTTTTTT

V: TRBV28
size: .
length: 18
D: TRBD2
J: TRBJ2-4
CDR3: CASSVSGSYVGAKNIQYF
DNA: TGTGCCAGCAGTGTTAGCGGGAGTTACGTAGGCGCCAAAAACATTCAGTACTTC

V: TRBV4-1
size: .
length: 13
D: .
J: TRBJ1-1
CDR3: CASSQTGYTEAFF
DNA: TGCGCCAGCAGCCAGACAGGTTACACTGAAGCTTTCTTT

V: TRBV6-4
size: .
length: 14
D: .
J: TRBJ2-1
CDR3: CASSDTGTLNEQFF
DNA: TGTGCCAGCAGCGACACAGGAACCCTCAATGAGCAGTTCTTC

V: TRBV6-5
size: .
length: 15
D: TRBD1
J: TRBJ1-5
CDR3: CASSSQTGGYQPQHF
DNA: TGTGCCAGCAGTAGCCAGACAGGGGGATATCAGCCCCAGCATTTT

V: TRBV4-1
size: once
length: 17
D: .
J: TRBJ2-2
CDR3: CASSQDPGLSNTGELFF
DNA: TGCGCCAGCAGCCAAGATCCGGGACTCTCGAACACCGGGGAGCTGTTTTTT

V: TRBV4-2
size: large
length: 15
D: .
J: TRBJ1-6
CDR3: CASSPRGGMNSPLHF
DNA: TGTGCCAGCAGCCCCCGGGGGGGAATGAATTCACCCCTCCACTTT

V: TRBV28
size: .
length: 14
D: TRBD2
J: TRBJ2-5
CDR3: CASSLSGSQETQYF
DNA: TGTGCCAGCAGTCTTAGCGGGAGCCAAGAGACCCAGTACTTC

V: TRBV27
size: once
length: 13
D: TRBD2
J: TRBJ2-2
CDR3: CASGGLESGELFF
DNA: TGTGCCAGCGGGGGACTAGAGTCCGGGGAGCTGTTTTTT

V: TRBV24-1
size: .
length: 16
D: TRBD2
J: TRBJ2-1
CDR3: CATSDLILAGANEQFF
DNA: TGTGCCACCAGTGATTTGATACTAGCGGGAGCGAATGAGCAGTTCTTC

V: TRBV19
size: .
length: 13
D: .
J: TRBJ1-1
CDR3: CASNTKRNTEAFF
DNA: TGTGCCAGTAATACGAAGAGGAACACTGAAGCTTTCTTT

V: TRBV4-2
size: once
length: 15
D: TRBD2
J: TRBJ2-7
CDR3: CASSQAREASYEQYF
DNA: TGTGCCAGCAGCCAAGCGCGGGAGGCTTCCTACGAGCAGTACTTC

V: TRBV20-1
size: .
length: 15
D: TRBD2
J: TRBJ2-1
CDR3: CSASLGSGSDNEQFF
DNA: TGCAGTGCTAGTCTAGGTAGCGGGAGCGACAATGAGCAGTTCTTC

V: TRBV11-2
size: .
length: 11
D: .
J: TRBJ2-1
CDR3: CASSQGYEQFF
DNA: TGTGCCAGCAGCCAGGGCTATGAGCAGTTCTTC

V: TRBV6-6
size: .
length: 14
D: TRBD1
J: TRBJ1-6
CDR3: CATTKDRGNSPLHF
DNA: TGTGCCACTACGAAGGACAGGGGTAATTCACCCCTCCACTTT

V: TRBV20-1
size: .
length: 11
D: .
J: TRBJ2-7
CDR3: CSAQRVYEQYF
DNA: TGCAGTGCTCAGCGGGTCTACGAGCAGTACTTC

V: TRBV6-5
size: .
length: 15
D: TRBD1
J: TRBJ2-7
CDR3: CASSYPRDSSYEQYF
DNA: TGTGCCAGCAGTTACCCCCGGGACAGTTCATACGAGCAGTACTTC

V: TRBV6-4
size: .
length: 15
D: .
J: TRBJ2-6
CDR3: CASSAGLSGANVLTF
DNA: TGTGCCAGCAGTGCGGGACTCTCTGGGGCCAACGTCCTGACTTTC

V: TRBV6-4
size: .
length: 15
D: .
J: TRBJ2-1
CDR3: CASSAGVGSYNEQFF
DNA: TGTGCCAGCAGTGCGGGGGTAGGGTCCTACAATGAGCAGTTCTTC

V: TRBV28
size: .
length: 18
D: TRBD1
J: TRBJ1-3
CDR3: CASSSILSTGVPGNTIYF
DNA: TGTGCCAGCAGTTCTATCTTATCTACAGGGGTCCCTGGAAACACCATATATTTT

V: TRBV5-1
size: few
length: 13
D: .
J: TRBJ1-2
CDR3: CASSLRQNYGYTF
DNA: TGCGCCAGCAGCTTAAGACAGAACTATGGCTACACCTTC

V: TRBV6-6
size: once
length: 16
D: TRBD2
J: TRBJ2-4
CDR3: CASSSRTSGRENIQYF
DNA: TGTGCCAGCAGTTCAAGGACTAGCGGGAGAGAAAACATTCAGTACTTC

V: TRBV6-2/TRBV6-3
size: .
length: 14
D: TRBD1
J: TRBJ2-7
CDR3: CASSLGQEYYEQYF
DNA: TGTGCCAGCAGTCTGGGACAGGAGTACTACGAGCAGTACTTC

V: TRBV28
size: .
length: 15
D: .
J: TRBJ2-1
CDR3: CASRRGDRQGNEQFF
DNA: TGTGCCAGCAGGAGGGGGGACAGACAGGGAAATGAGCAGTTCTTC

V: TRBV6-5
size: once
length: 15
D: TRBD2
J: TRBJ2-1
CDR3: CASERAGGGYNEQFF
DNA: TGTGCCAGCGAACGGGCGGGAGGGGGTTACAATGAGCAGTTCTTC

V: TRBV6-5
size: few
length: 13
D: .
J: TRBJ1-4
CDR3: CASSSGGEEKLFF
DNA: TGTGCCAGCAGCTCGGGCGGGGAGGAAAAACTGTTTTTT

V: TRBV28
size: .
length: 18
D: TRBD2
J: TRBJ2-1
CDR3: CASSLSDLAGGRYNEQFF
DNA: TGTGCCAGCAGTTTGAGCGACCTAGCGGGAGGGAGGTACAATGAGCAGTTCTTC

V: TRBV7-2
size: .
length: 12
D: .
J: TRBJ2-2
CDR3: CASSLDTGELFF
DNA: TGTGCCAGCAGCCTCGACACCGGGGAGCTGTTTTTT

V: TRBV19
size: .
length: 15
D: TRBD2
J: TRBJ2-1
CDR3: CASREGLASYNEQFF
DNA: TGTGCCAGTCGGGAAGGACTAGCCAGCTACAATGAGCAGTTCTTC

V: TRBV15
size: once
length: 16
D: TRBD1
J: TRBJ1-4
CDR3: CATSRGPGTVGEKLFF
DNA: TGTGCCACCAGCAGAGGTCCGGGGACAGTGGGGGAAAAACTGTTTTTT

V: TRBV28
size: .
length: 15
D: TRBD2
J: TRBJ2-3
CDR3: CASSLGAGDTDTQYF
DNA: TGTGCCAGCAGTTTGGGTGCGGGAGACACAGATACGCAGTATTTT

V: TRBV28
size: .
length: 17
D: TRBD1
J: TRBJ1-4
CDR3: CASRSGQGASVDEKLFF
DNA: TGTGCCAGCAGATCTGGGCAGGGGGCGAGTGTGGATGAAAAACTGTTTTTT

V: TRBV7-9
size: few
length: 15
D: .
J: TRBJ2-7
CDR3: CASSLDTSGSYEQYF
DNA: TGTGCCAGCAGCTTAGATACCAGCGGCTCCTACGAGCAGTACTTC

V: TRBV7-2
size: .
length: 15
D: TRBD1
J: TRBJ1-2
CDR3: CASSLSRTGGDGYTF
DNA: TGTGCCAGCAGCCTTTCAAGGACAGGGGGCGATGGCTACACCTTC

V: TRBV10-3
size: .
length: 17
D: TRBD2
J: TRBJ2-3
CDR3: CAISARTSGSRTDTQYF
DNA: TGTGCCATCAGTGCCAGGACTAGCGGGAGTAGGACAGATACGCAGTATTTT

V: TRBV28
size: .
length: 10
D: .
J: TRBJ2-7
CDR3: CASSQYEQYF
DNA: TGTGCCAGCAGTCAGTACGAGCAGTACTTC